This TCR beta chain came from a study of cytomegalovirus exposure and HLA in healthy donors. Study-level findings and limits: On later analysis, the bulk of CMV-associated TCR beta chains appeared to be HLA-restricted. What a later analysis showed was that several of the most significant clusters appeared linked to common viral pathogens.

V was clipped by 3 bases and J by 4 bases, with 13 bases between them. This CDR3 contains 14 residues. Germline CDR1 SGHAT, CDR2 FQNNGV. Use of 60 Vbeta and 13 Jbeta primers characterized the PCR. Authors' methods: In a later analysis, tens of millions of unique TCR beta chains included roughly 11 million shared by two or more donors. Only in-frame clones appear in the TCRdb table, and some are missing; sequencing was by immunoSEQ multiplex PCR. For V, J and clone size, that table is used; D and trimming come from the DNA. The sample has 150,000 to 200,000 clones, around 81% seen once. With regard to this clone: The antigen is undetermined.

The specimen was PBMCs. The origin of this receptor is a young woman in good health and CMV-seronegative. The chain employs TRBV11-2 and TRBJ2-7, with D possibly TRBD2 on 6 matching bases. CDR3 nucleotides: TGTGCCAGCAGCTTCGGGGGTGAGGGATACGAGCAGTACTTC. It specifies CASSFGGEGYEQYF.